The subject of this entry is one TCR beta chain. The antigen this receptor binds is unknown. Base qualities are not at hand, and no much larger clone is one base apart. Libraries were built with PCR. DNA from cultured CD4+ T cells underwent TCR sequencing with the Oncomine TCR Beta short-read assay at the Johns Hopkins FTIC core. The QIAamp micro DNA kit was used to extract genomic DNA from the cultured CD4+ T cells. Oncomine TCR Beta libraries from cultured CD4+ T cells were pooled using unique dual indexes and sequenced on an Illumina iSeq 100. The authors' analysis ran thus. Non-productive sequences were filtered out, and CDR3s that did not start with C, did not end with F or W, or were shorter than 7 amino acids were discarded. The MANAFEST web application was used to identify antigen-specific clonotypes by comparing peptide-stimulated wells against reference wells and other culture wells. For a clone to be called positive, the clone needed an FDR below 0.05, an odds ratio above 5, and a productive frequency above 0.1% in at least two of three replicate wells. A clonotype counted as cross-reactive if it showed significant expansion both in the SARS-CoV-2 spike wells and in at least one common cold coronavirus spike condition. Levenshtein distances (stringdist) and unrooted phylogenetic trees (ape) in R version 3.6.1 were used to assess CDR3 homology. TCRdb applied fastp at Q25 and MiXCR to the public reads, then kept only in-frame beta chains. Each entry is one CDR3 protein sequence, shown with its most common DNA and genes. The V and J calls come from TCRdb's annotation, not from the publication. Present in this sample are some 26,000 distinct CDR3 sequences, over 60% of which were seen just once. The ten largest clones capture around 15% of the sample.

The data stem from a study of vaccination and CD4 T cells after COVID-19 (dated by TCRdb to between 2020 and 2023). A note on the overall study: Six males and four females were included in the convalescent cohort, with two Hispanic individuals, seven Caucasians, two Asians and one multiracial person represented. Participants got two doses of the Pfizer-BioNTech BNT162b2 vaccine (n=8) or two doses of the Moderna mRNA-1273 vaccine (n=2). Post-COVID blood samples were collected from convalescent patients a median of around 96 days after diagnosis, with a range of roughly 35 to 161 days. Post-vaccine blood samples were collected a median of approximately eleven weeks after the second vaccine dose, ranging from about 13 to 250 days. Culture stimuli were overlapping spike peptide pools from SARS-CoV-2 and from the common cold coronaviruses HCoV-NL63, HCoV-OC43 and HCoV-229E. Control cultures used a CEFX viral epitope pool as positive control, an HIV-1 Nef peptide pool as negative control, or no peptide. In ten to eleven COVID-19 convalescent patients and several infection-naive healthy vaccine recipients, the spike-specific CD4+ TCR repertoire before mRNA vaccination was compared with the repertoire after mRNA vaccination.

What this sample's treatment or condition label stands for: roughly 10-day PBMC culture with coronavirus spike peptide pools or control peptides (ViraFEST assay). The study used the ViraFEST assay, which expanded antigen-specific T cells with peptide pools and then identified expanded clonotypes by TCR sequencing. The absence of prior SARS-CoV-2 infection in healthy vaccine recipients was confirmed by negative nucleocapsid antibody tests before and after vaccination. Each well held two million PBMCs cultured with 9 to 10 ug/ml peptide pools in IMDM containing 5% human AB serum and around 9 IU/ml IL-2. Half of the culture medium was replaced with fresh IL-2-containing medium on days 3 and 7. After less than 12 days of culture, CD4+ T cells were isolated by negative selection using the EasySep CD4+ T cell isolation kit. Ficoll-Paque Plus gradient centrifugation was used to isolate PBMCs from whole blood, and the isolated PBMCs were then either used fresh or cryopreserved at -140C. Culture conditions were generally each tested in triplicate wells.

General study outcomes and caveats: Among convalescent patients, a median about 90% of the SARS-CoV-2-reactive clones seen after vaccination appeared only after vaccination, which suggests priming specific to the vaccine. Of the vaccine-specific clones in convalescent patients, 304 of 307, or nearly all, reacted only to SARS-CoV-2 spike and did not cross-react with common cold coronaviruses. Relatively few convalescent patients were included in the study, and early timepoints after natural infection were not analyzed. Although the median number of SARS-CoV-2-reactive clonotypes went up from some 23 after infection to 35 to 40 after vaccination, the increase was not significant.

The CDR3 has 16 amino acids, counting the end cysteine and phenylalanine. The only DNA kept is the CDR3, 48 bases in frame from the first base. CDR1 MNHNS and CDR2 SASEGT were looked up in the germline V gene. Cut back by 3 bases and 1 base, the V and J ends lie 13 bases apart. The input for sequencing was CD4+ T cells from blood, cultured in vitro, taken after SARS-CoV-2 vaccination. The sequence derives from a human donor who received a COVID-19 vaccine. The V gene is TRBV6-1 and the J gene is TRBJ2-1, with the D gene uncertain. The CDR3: CASSDSGVGSYNEQFF. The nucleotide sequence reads TGTGCCAGCAGTGATAGTGGGGTCGGGTCCTACAATGAGCAGTTCTTC.